The 26 T cell receptor beta chains given below trace back to one sample, sequenced in a study of cytomegalovirus exposure and HLA in healthy donors. The PCR contained 60 Vbeta and 13 Jbeta primers. Clones were read by immunoSEQ multiplex PCR, and TCRdb kept only the in-frame ones, dropping some. In the table there are under 200,000 clones, roughly 80% of which are singletons. What was sequenced was PBMCs. The receptors here all came from a boy under 18 in good health and CMV-seronegative.

This sequence joins TRBV19 and TRBJ2-7; 7 positions agree with TRBD1. The CDR3 loop spans 14 amino acids. Unmatched junction bases numbered 7, after V lost 6 bases and J lost 2 bases. Germline V gene lookup returns CDR1 LNHDA and CDR2 SQIVND (reference sequence). The chain's CDR3 is CASSYTGQTYEQYF. The CDR3 coding sequence is TGTGCCAGTAGCTATACGGGACAGACCTACGAGCAGTACTTC.

The J gene is TRBJ2-7, the V gene TRBV29-1, with TRBD2 matching 7 bases. The germline CDR1 and CDR2 sequences are SQVTM and ANQGSEA. The trim removed 3 bases at V and 4 bases at J, leaving 6 bases unmatched. The CDR3 is 13 residues long. DNA for the CDR3: TGCAGCGTTGAGTTGGGGGGGGGATACGAGCAGTACTTC. This sequence encodes CSVELGGGYEQYF.

The chain uses TRBV10-2 and TRBJ2-7, with TRBD2 as a possible D gene (5 bases). CDR3 length equals 17 residues. V was clipped by 0 bases and J by 5 bases, with 20 bases between them. Germline V gives CDR1 WSHSY, CDR2 SAAADI. The CDR3 protein is CASSESGVAHPSNEQYF. The CDR3 bases are TGCGCCAGCAGTGAGTCCGGGGTAGCCCACCCTTCCAACGAGCAGTACTTC.

The chain joins TRBV28 to TRBJ1-5, with 10 bases that match TRBD1. Germline V gives CDR1 MDHEN, CDR2 SYDVKM. The V and J ends lost 6 bases and 6 bases, in that order; junction bases with no gene match: 17. The CDR3 consists of 18 residues. CDR3 residues: CASRGVLPDRGIIQPQHF. In DNA, the CDR3 is TGTGCCAGCAGGGGGGTCCTCCCGGACAGGGGGATAATTCAGCCCCAGCATTTT.

The chain uses TRBV13 and TRBJ1-2, with D possibly being TRBD1 (5 bases). The CDR3 runs to 16 residues. V was shortened by 5 bases and J by 4 bases, with 20 bases between the two germline ends. Germline V lookup: CDR1 PRHDT, CDR2 FYEKMQ (reference sequence). For the CDR3, the DNA is TGTGCCAGCAGCCCATGGGCCAGGGCGCCTGGCTATGGCTACACCTTC. Residues: CASSPWARAPGYGYTF. Full variable domain (rest looked up from reference TRBV13 and TRBJ1-2): AAGVIQSPRHLIKEKRETATLKCYPIPRHDTVYWYQQGPGQDPQFLISFYEKMQSDKGSIPDRFSAQQFSDYHSELNMSSLELGDSALYFCASSPWARAPGYGYTFGSGTRLTVV.

The CDR3 DNA reads TGCGCCAGCAGTTGGGCTAGCGGGGGAGATACGCAGTATTTT. Translation: CASSWASGGDTQYF. The chain combines TRBV10-2 with TRBJ2-3; 10 positions agree with TRBD2. CDR1 WSHSY and CDR2 SAAADI come from the germline V gene. V was pared by 5 bases and J by 5 bases, with 4 bases of the junction left unmatched. The CDR3 consists of 14 residues.

This chain uses TRBV5-5 with TRBJ1-2; tentatively, D is TRBD1 (6 bases). This CDR3 is built from 16 residues. The germline V gene encodes CDR1 SGHKS and CDR2 YYEKEE (reference sequence). Deletions cut 2 bases from V and 7 bases from J, with 21 bases between. The chain's CDR3 is CASSFVIGTIVSGYTF. Here the CDR3 DNA reads TGTGCCAGCAGCTTTGTTATCGGGACAATTGTGTCTGGCTACACCTTC.

CDR3 residues: CASSLHIPGQGKEEQFF. CDR3 DNA sequence: TGTGCCAGCAGTTTACACATTCCGGGACAGGGGAAGGAGGAGCAGTTCTTC. J is TRBJ2-1 and V is TRBV2; 10 bases line up with TRBD1. CDR1 and CDR2 from the germline V gene are SNHLY and FYNNEI. With V trimmed by 5 bases and J by 10 bases, 17 bases remained unmatched. The CDR3 length is 17 residues.

The chain combines TRBV7-3 with TRBJ2-3; D call uncertain. Trimming removed 5 bases from V and 4 bases from J, with 13 bases in between. Germline V gives CDR1 SGHTA, CDR2 FQGTGA. The CDR3 totals 14 residues. CDR3 amino acids: CASSPRPSADTQYF. The CDR3 bases are TGTGCCAGCAGCCCGAGACCCAGCGCAGATACGCAGTATTTT. Variable domain in full (rest from reference TRBV7-3 and TRBJ2-3): GAGVSQTPSNKVTEKGKYVELRCDPISGHTALYWYRQSLGQGPEFLIYFQGTGAADDSGLPNDRFFAVRPEGSVSTLKIQRTERGDSAVYLCASSPRPSADTQYFGPGTRLTVL.

On this clone itself: Other DNA variants within this sample encode the same CDR3. The chain combines TRBV5-6 with TRBJ2-1, with a tentative D call TRBD2 (7 bases). Looked up from germline, CDR1 is SGHDT and CDR2 is YYEEEE. The CDR3 contains 16 residues. The V gene lost 1 base and the J gene lost 2 bases, with 13 bases spanning the gap. The CDR3 spells CASSLLSGGAYNEQFF. The CDR3 coding sequence is TGTGCCAGCAGCTTGCTCTCGGGGGGCGCCTACAATGAGCAGTTCTTC.

The chain recombines TRBV7-2 with TRBJ2-1; the D gene is possibly TRBD2 (6 bases). The length of the CDR3 is 14 residues. Germline V lookup: CDR1 SGHTA, CDR2 FQGNSA. V lost 11 bases to trimming and J lost 8 bases, with 22 bases between them. The CDR3 nucleotides are TGTGCCTCCTCCCGGGACTTATCCCGCGATGAGCAGTTCTTC. This gives the protein CASSRDLSRDEQFF.

The V call is TRBV14, the J call TRBJ1-2; 7 positions match TRBD1. Germline CDR1 and CDR2: SGHDN and FVKESK. This CDR3 spans 14 amino acids. V lost 1 base to trimming and J lost 4 bases; unmatched junction nucleotides: 3. CDR3 protein: CASSQGQGVYGYTF. CDR3 bases: TGTGCCAGCAGCCAAGGACAGGGAGTCTATGGCTACACCTTC.

The chain couples TRBV7-8 to TRBJ2-2, with a tentative D call TRBD2 (6 bases). The V gene lost 1 base and the J gene lost 2 bases, with 23 bases spanning the gap. There are 20 residues in the CDR3. CDR1 SGHVS and CDR2 FQNEAQ come from the germline V gene. DNA of the CDR3: TGTGCCAGCAGCTTAGTCTCGCTAGCGCGCACCCAACGAAACACCGGGGAGCTGTTTTTT. Translated, it gives CASSLVSLARTQRNTGELFF.

V gene TRBV27 combines with J gene TRBJ1-2; TRBD1 is a possible D gene (6 bases). With 5 bases removed from V and 1 base from J, the gap between germline ends came to 17 bases. The CDR3 is made up of 16 amino acids. Germline V gives CDR1 MNHEY, CDR2 SMNVEV (reference sequence). The CDR3 region is CASSPISRTVNYGYTF. CDR3 DNA: TGTGCCAGCAGTCCTATTTCCCGGACAGTTAACTATGGCTACACCTTC.

V and J are TRBV6-6 and TRBJ2-7; possibly TRBD2 for D (5 bases). The germline CDR1 and CDR2 sequences are MNHNY and SVGAGI (reference sequence). Deletions cut 4 bases from V and 3 bases from J, with 16 bases between. The CDR3 runs 15 residues. The CDR3 spells CASSSPDSVFYEQYF. For the CDR3, the DNA is TGTGCCAGCAGTTCCCCGGATAGCGTGTTCTACGAGCAGTACTTC.

The rearrangement links TRBV28 to TRBJ1-1; 10 nucleotides agree with TRBD1. The CDR3 consists of 14 residues. The ends lost 2 bases at V and 5 bases at J; junction bases unmatched: 2. Germline V gene lookup returns CDR1 MDHEN and CDR2 SYDVKM. The CDR3: CASSLPGQGTEAFF. CDR3 nucleotides: TGTGCCAGCAGTTTACCGGGACAGGGGACTGAAGCTTTCTTT.

The chain couples TRBV27 to TRBJ1-2, with 8 bases identical to TRBD1. This CDR3 region has 15 residues. Germline V gene lookup returns CDR1 MNHEY and CDR2 SMNVEV (reference sequence). Trimming took 5 bases from V and 0 from J; bases not matched to a gene: 5. The CDR3 region has the DNA TGTGCCAGCAGTCACAGGGGGTTAGCTAACTATGGCTACACCTTC. This gives the protein CASSHRGLANYGYTF.

V and J are TRBV7-2 and TRBJ1-3, with a weak D call TRBD1 (6 bases). The CDR3 runs 13 residues. V dropped 5 bases and J dropped 7 bases, with 12 bases sitting between them. Germline-derived CDR1 and CDR2 are SGHTA and FQGNSA. The CDR3 protein is CASSPGEWNTIYF. The CDR3 nucleotides read TGTGCCAGCAGCCCAGGGGAGTGGAACACCATATATTTT.

About this clone itself: The junction does not match germline at one end; this may be a read error. The chain joins TRBV25-1 to TRBJ1-1; possibly TRBD1 for D (5 bases). Germline CDR1 and CDR2: MGHDK and SYGVNS. This CDR3 region has 13 residues. In DNA, the CDR3 is TGTGCCAGCCAGGGTTTTATGAACTCTGAAGCTTTCTTT. Translated, it gives CASQGFMNSEAFF.

The table lists this clone with a count of one. The V gene is TRBV4-1, the J gene TRBJ2-5; 7 bases map to TRBD1. The germline V gene has CDR1 MGHRA and CDR2 YSYEKL. V was clipped by 0 bases and J by 9 bases; unmatched bases: 13. The CDR3 spans 16 residues. The CDR3 here is CASSQDQGGRYQAQYF. CDR3 sequence (DNA): TGCGCCAGCAGCCAAGATCAAGGGGGCCGATATCAGGCCCAGTACTTC.

This chain links TRBV27 with TRBJ2-3; D ambiguous. Germline V gene sequence: CDR1 MNHEY, CDR2 SMNVEV (reference sequence). CDR3 length: 12 residues. V lost 5 bases to trimming and J lost 4 bases, with 7 bases between them. The CDR3 region has the DNA TGTGCCAGCAGTCCGTATCCAGATACGCAGTATTTT. Translating it yields CASSPYPDTQYF.

J is TRBJ1-6 and V is TRBV5-6, with D possibly being TRBD1 (5 bases). V lost 4 bases and J 8 bases, leaving 13 bases between the germline ends. This CDR3 spans 14 amino acids. CDR1 is SGHDT, CDR2 YYEEEE, per germline. The DNA for the CDR3 is TGTGCCAGCAGCGGGTTCGACAGCCATTCACCCCTCCACTTT. As protein: CASSGFDSHSPLHF.

The chain is built from TRBV7-9 and TRBJ1-1, with TRBD1 identical over 9 bases. Germline-derived CDR1 and CDR2 are SEHNR and FQNEAQ (reference sequence). The CDR3 extends over 13 amino acids. V lost 6 bases and J lost 8; bases outside the gene matches: 7. The CDR3 region has the DNA TGTGCCAGCAGGGACAGGGGAGGCGTGGAAGCTTTCTTT. Residues: CASRDRGGVEAFF.

The chain uses TRBV13 and TRBJ1-1; weak D call: TRBD1 (6 bases). V lost 2 bases and J lost 4, with 14 bases in between. The CDR3 has 15 amino acids. The germline gives CDR1 PRHDT, CDR2 FYEKMQ (reference sequence). This chain's CDR3 is CASSLKGRGGTEAFF. CDR3 DNA: TGTGCCAGCAGCTTAAAGGGGCGAGGGGGCACTGAAGCTTTCTTT.

The genes are TRBV7-8 and TRBJ2-3; 7 nucleotides agree with TRBD2. Trimming removed 0 bases from V and 5 bases from J; junction bases left unmatched: 2. The CDR3 runs 14 residues. Germline assignment: CDR1 SGHVS and CDR2 FQNEAQ. In DNA, the CDR3 is TGTGCCAGCAGCTTAGCGGGAGGGAAAGATACGCAGTATTTT. Amino acid sequence: CASSLAGGKDTQYF.

The V gene is TRBV29-1, the J gene TRBJ2-3, with D perhaps TRBD2 (6 bases). The V end was cut by 7 bases, the J end by 3 bases, with 20 bases between. The germline V gene encodes CDR1 SQVTM and CDR2 ANQGSEA. This CDR3 is built from 15 residues. The CDR3 loop reads CSAGTPGTITDTQYF. CDR3 DNA sequence: TGCAGCGCCGGGACTCCAGGTACTATTACAGATACGCAGTATTTT.